The T cell receptor (beta chain) described here comes from a study of cytomegalovirus exposure and HLA in healthy donors. Whole-study results and caveats: The likely explanation for a cluster of highly shared sequence variants was sequencing artifact. Earlier analysis yielded a pattern in which most TCR beta V segments were productive about 87% or about 30% of the time.

Amplification used 60 Vbeta primers and 13 Jbeta primers. The table came from immunoSEQ multiplex PCR; TCRdb's copy has only in-frame clones and leaves some out. This sample has 140,000 to 150,000 clones; around a tenth occur once, and the top ten carry around 1.9%. Turning to this clone: The antigen remains unidentified.

The CDR3 extends over 14 amino acids. The clonotype comes from a male donor in good health and CMV-seronegative. The rearrangement uses TRBV21-1 and TRBJ2-7; the table's D gene call, TRBD1, was not cross checked with the DNA. TRBV21-1 corresponds to a pseudogene. Sequencing was performed on PBMCs. CDR3 region: CAAFPGQVAYEQYF. The CDR3 coding sequence is TGTGCCGCCTTCCCGGGACAGGTGGCCTACGAGCAGTACTTC.